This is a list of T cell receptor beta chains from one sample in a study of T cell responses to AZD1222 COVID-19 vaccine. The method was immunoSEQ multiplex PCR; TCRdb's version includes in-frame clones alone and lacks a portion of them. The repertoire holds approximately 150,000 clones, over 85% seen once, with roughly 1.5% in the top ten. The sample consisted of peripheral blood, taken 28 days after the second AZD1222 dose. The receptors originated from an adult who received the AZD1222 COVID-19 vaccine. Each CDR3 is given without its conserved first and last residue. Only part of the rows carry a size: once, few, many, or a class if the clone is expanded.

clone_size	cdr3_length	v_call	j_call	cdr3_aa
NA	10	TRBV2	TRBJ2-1	ASSGEYNEQF
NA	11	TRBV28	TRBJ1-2	ATTQGGGYRYT
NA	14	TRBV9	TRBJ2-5	ASSAFGGASKETQY
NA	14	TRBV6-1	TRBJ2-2	ASSEYVTGDTGELF
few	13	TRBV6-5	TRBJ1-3	ASVESETSGNTIY
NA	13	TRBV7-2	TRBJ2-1	ASSLGFRGGNEQF
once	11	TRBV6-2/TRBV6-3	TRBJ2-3	ASSIAGTDTQY
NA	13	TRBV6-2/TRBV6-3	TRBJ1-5	ASSYSKGEDQPQH
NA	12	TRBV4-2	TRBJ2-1	ASSQDLEGNEQF
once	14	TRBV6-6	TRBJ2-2	ASSTGLDPYTGELF
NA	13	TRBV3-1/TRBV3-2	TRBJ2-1	ASSQGGGSYNEQF
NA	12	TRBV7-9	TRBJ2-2	ASSPSGATGELF
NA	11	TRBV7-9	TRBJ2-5	AVSAFSPETQY
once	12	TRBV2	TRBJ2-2	ATQSGANTGELF
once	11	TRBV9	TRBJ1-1	ASSQGGGAEAF
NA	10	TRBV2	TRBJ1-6	ASGRVRSPLH
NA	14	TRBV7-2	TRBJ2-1	ASSLEGGRAINEQF
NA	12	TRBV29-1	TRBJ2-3	SVDGTSSTDTQY
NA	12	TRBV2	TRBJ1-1	ASRVQGPSTEAF
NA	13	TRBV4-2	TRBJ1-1	ASSLTAAGVTEAF
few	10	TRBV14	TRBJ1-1	ASSRGVAEAF
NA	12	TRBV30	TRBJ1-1	AWRRTGGATEAF
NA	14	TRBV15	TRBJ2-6	ATSAGTDSGANVLT
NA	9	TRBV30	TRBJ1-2	AWARDSGST
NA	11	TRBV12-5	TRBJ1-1	ASGPGRYTEAF
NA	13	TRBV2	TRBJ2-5	ASSYGQGPQETQY
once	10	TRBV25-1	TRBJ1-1	ASSAGGTEAF
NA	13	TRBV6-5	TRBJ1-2	ASSGGGALNYGYT
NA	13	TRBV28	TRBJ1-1	ASSEAGGLRTEAF
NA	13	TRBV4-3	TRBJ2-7	ASSQDTSGTYEQY
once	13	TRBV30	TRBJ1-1	AWSVLGAANTEAF
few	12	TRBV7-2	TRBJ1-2	ASSIPLDNYGYT
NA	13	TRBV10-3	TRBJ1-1	AISAEGPGNTEAF
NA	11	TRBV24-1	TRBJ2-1	ATSEEANNEQF
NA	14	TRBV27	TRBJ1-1	ASIKRGQGANTEAF
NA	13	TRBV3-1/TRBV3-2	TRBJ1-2	ASSQGIQGVNGYT
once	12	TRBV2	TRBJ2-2	ASSEVGDTGELF
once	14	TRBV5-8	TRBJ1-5	ASSPALGYSNQPQH
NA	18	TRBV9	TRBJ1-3	ASSVDLGYRGFSSGNTIY